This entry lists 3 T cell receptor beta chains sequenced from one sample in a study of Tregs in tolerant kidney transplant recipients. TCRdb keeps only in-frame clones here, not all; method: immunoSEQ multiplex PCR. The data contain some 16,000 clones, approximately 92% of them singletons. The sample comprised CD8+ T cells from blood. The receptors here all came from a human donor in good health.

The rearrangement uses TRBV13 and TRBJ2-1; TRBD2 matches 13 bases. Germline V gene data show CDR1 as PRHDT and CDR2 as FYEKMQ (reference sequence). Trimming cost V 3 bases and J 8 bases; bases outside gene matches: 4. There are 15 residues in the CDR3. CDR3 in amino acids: CASSFRLAGGHEQFF. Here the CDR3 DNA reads TGTGCCAGCAGCTTTCGACTAGCGGGGGGACATGAGCAGTTCTTC.

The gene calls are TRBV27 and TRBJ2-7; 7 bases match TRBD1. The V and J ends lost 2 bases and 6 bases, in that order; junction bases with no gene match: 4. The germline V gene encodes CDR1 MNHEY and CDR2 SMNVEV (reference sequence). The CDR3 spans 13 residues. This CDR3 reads CASSLLPGGEQYF. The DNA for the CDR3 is TGTGCCAGCAGTTTACTTCCAGGGGGCGAGCAGTACTTC.

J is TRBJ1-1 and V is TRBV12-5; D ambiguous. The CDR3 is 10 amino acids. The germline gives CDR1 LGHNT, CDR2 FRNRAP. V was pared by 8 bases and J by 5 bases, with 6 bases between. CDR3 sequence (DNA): TGTGCTAGTACAGAAACTGAAGCTTTCTTT. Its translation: CASTETEAFF.